This entry is about one T cell receptor beta chain. Its antigen remains unknown. These data belong to a study of OX40 agonist ivuxolimab in advanced cancers. Background on the study: Partial response was recorded in three patients: one hepatocellular carcinoma and two cutaneous melanoma cases.

Study-wide results and limits: Low normalized T-cell clonal expansion was additionally recorded for some nonresponders. More expanded clones were found, on average, in CD8+ than in CD4+ T cells.

The data were produced by immunoSEQ multiplex PCR, yet TCRdb's version contains in-frame clones alone and is incomplete. Among approximately 40,000 clones listed, 75% to 85% were seen once. This receptor was identified in an adult with an advanced solid tumor such as melanoma, head and neck, liver or kidney cancer. The source material was CD4+ or CD8+ T cells sorted from blood, sampled in a trial of the OX40 agonist ivuxolimab.

CDR3 residues: CASSVGIAGVKSSYNEQFF. The CDR3 bases are TGTGCCAGCAGCGTAGGGATAGCGGGGGTTAAGAGCTCCTACAATGAGCAGTTCTTC. J is TRBJ2-1 and V is TRBV9, with 9 nucleotides matching TRBD2. The CDR3 runs 19 residues. V lost 0 bases and J lost 0; bases outside the gene matches: 10. Per germline, CDR1 SGDLS and CDR2 YYNGEE.